A single sample is the source of the 12 T cell receptor beta chains below, sequenced in a study of blood T cell repertoires in COVID-19. Data came from immunoSEQ multiplex PCR; TCRdb stores just in-frame clones and leaves some out. The sample has roughly 100,000 clones; around 91% are singletons. The sample consisted of peripheral blood. The receptor set was obtained from a woman of 80 years or more with acute or convalescent COVID-19.

This chain joins TRBV10-3 and TRBJ2-7, with 9 bases identical to TRBD2. The CDR3 runs to 14 residues. CDR1 is ENHRY and CDR2 is SYGVKD in the germline V gene. V lost 6 bases, J lost 4 bases, and 7 bases stayed unmatched. The CDR3 region has the DNA TGTGCCATCAGCGGCGGGGGGGTCTCGTACGAGCAGTACTTC. Amino acid sequence: CAISGGGVSYEQYF.

The chain joins TRBV28 to TRBJ1-2; D is uncertain. This CDR3 spans 15 amino acids. The V end lost 3 bases, the J end lost 4 bases, and 15 bases lay between the germline ends. Germline V CDR1 and CDR2: MDHEN, SYDVKM. The CDR3 DNA sequence: TGTGCCAGCAGTTTTGAGGGCGCGTTGGGCTATGGCTACACCTTC. Amino acids: CASSFEGALGYGYTF.

CDR3 amino acids: CASSYGTPEGYTF. The CDR3 region has the DNA TGCGCCAGCAGCTACGGGACACCCGAAGGCTACACCTTC. This chain uses TRBV5-1 with TRBJ1-2; possibly TRBD1 for D (6 bases). V was clipped by 3 bases and J by 8 bases, with 14 bases between them. Looked up from germline, CDR1 is SGHRS and CDR2 is YFSETQ. CDR3 length equals 13 residues.

The chain is built from TRBV30 and TRBJ2-4; 9 nucleotides match TRBD2. Germline V gene data show CDR1 as GTSNPN and CDR2 as SVGIG (reference sequence). The trim removed 6 bases at V and 6 bases at J, leaving 12 bases unmatched. The CDR3 runs 15 residues. CDR3 in DNA: TGTGCCTGCCAGGGGCGGGGGGGCCGATCAAACATTCAGTACTTC. It yields the protein CACQGRGGRSNIQYF.

The chain employs TRBV14 and TRBJ1-2; 7 positions match TRBD1. This CDR3 has 14 amino acids. The V gene end was trimmed by 2 bases and the J gene end by 8 bases; junction bases not matched to a gene: 8. Germline lookup yields CDR1 SGHDN and CDR2 FVKESK. The CDR3: CASSQRTGTLGYTF. CDR3 bases: TGTGCCAGCAGCCAACGGACAGGAACCTTAGGCTACACCTTC.

The rearrangement uses TRBV24-1 and TRBJ2-1, with a tentative D call TRBD1 (6 bases). Per the germline V gene, CDR1 is KGHDR and CDR2 is SFDVKD. This CDR3 is 14 amino acids long. V was shortened by 4 bases and J by 5 bases, with 11 bases between the two germline ends. The CDR3 DNA sequence: TGTGCCACCAGTGACAACTACAGGGACAATGAGCAGTTCTTC. Protein: CATSDNYRDNEQFF.

The CDR3, as DNA: TGTGCCTCCAAGTCCCGGGACAGGGGACTTTTTGGCTACACCTTC. It translates to CASKSRDRGLFGYTF. The chain links TRBV30 to TRBJ1-2; 10 bases line up with TRBD1. Germline CDR1 reads GTSNPN; CDR2 reads SVGIG (reference sequence). J gave up 7 bases and V 7 bases, and 15 bases lay outside the gene matches. This CDR3 comprises 15 residues.

This clone has just a few counts. This sequence joins TRBV28 and TRBJ1-5, with D unclear. CDR3 size: 20 residues. V lost 8 bases and J lost 0, with 29 bases in between. CDR1 and CDR2 from the germline V gene are MDHEN and SYDVKM. CDR3 nucleotides: TGTGCCAGCTCAGGCTCCGGCTATGTAAGATTGTCGATTAGCAATCAGCCCCAGCATTTT. Translating gives CASSGSGYVRLSISNQPQHF.

The J gene is TRBJ2-3, the V gene TRBV5-5; D call uncertain. This CDR3 is built from 13 residues. CDR1 and CDR2 (germline): SGHKS, YYEKEE (reference sequence). With 7 bases removed from V and 6 bases from J, the gap between germline ends came to 15 bases. The CDR3 protein is CASLTELSDTQYF. The DNA of the CDR3 is TGTGCCAGCCTCACCGAGCTATCTGATACGCAGTATTTT.

Here the CDR3 DNA reads TGTGCCAGCAGTAAGTCAACAGGGGGCTCCTACAATGAGCAGTTCTTC. Translating gives CASSKSTGGSYNEQFF. The chain links TRBV9 to TRBJ2-1; TRBD1 agrees at 8 bases. Germline V gene sequence: CDR1 SGDLS, CDR2 YYNGEE. The CDR3 has 16 amino acids. Trimming cost V 5 bases and J 0 bases; bases outside gene matches: 7.

This chain links TRBV19 with TRBJ1-5, with TRBD1 matching 10 bases. The CDR3 spans 18 residues. Germline V gene lookup returns CDR1 LNHDA and CDR2 SQIVND (reference sequence). V was clipped by 1 base and J by 3 bases; unmatched bases: 9. CDR3 nucleotides: TGTGCCAGTAGTATAGGACTTTGGGACAGGGGAGCCAATCAGCCCCAGCATTTT. Protein sequence: CASSIGLWDRGANQPQHF.

J is TRBJ2-7 and V is TRBV7-3, with 12 bases matching TRBD2. J lost 2 bases, V lost 0 bases, and 8 bases had no gene match. CDR1 SGHTA and CDR2 FQGTGA come from the germline V gene. There are 18 residues in the CDR3. The CDR3 spells CASSLTGETSGGPYEQYF. The DNA of the CDR3 is TGTGCCAGCAGCTTAACGGGAGAGACTAGCGGGGGACCCTACGAGCAGTACTTC.